This passage covers 2 T cell receptor beta chains from one sample sequenced in a study of cytomegalovirus exposure and HLA in healthy donors. Sequencing used immunoSEQ multiplex PCR; TCRdb keeps in-frame clones, though not all of them. The table lists roughly 82,000 clones, more than 85% of them singletons, with 0.55% to 0.75% in the top ten. The sample taken for sequencing was PBMCs. The receptors stem from a young man in good health and CMV-seronegative.

The rearrangement uses TRBV5-4 and TRBJ2-3; 8 nucleotides align to TRBD2. The CDR3 has 16 residues. Germline V lookup: CDR1 SGHNT, CDR2 YYREEE (reference sequence). After removal of 0 bases from V and 2 bases from J, the junction contained 5 bases not matched to a gene. The CDR3 sequence is CASSLVSGTFTDTQYF. CDR3 nucleotide sequence: TGTGCCAGCAGCTTGGTTAGCGGGACATTCACAGATACGCAGTATTTT.

Concerning this clone itself: The sample contains more than one DNA sequence encoding this CDR3. The V and J genes are TRBV6-5 and TRBJ2-7, with 7 bases lining up with TRBD1. The CDR3 is 15 residues long. J gave up 4 bases and V 4 bases, and 10 bases lay outside the gene matches. The germline gives CDR1 MNHEY, CDR2 SVGAGI. CDR3 nucleotides: TGTGCCAGCAGTTCAGGCCCCGGGACAGCATACGAGCAGTACTTC. Residues: CASSSGPGTAYEQYF.